The present T cell receptor (beta chain) was sequenced within a study of shared clonotypes between healthy human individuals. As for the study in general: Three plates were used per donor for CD4 naive, three for CD4 memory, two for CD8 naive and one for CD8 memory. Regarding the study as a whole: Shared clonotypes: about 4.6% naive CD4, 3% to 3.5% naive CD8, over 2% memory CD4, approximately 0.4% memory CD8.

Concerning this clone itself: Its antigen is not identified.

Here immunoSEQ multiplex PCR was the method, and the copy in TCRdb shows in-frame clones only, minus some. The sample records approximately 740,000 clones, around 72% being singletons. Recent acute infections and vaccinations were absent in the healthy HIV-negative adult donors. After removal of 8 bases from V and 4 bases from J, the junction contained 8 bases not matched to a gene. The CDR3 has 14 amino acids. The sequencing sample was made of memory CD4+ T cells sorted from blood. Noted subset: CD45RA-negative fraction. The genes are TRBV5-3 and TRBJ1-5; 8 bases map to TRBD1. TRBV5-3 is an ORF; its function is uncertain. This sequence originates from a woman in her twenties or thirties in good health. CDR3 amino acids: CASRTTGENQPQHF. In nucleotides, the CDR3 is TGTGCCAGTAGAACGACAGGGGAAAATCAGCCCCAGCATTTT.